The clone carrying this TCR beta chain came up a few times. The sample comes from a study of regulatory and conventional T cells in breast cancer. TCRdb re-called the PCR reads through MiXCR, storing one row per CDR3 protein. The sample has under 20,000 distinct CDR3 sequences, approximately 35% seen once. Looked up from germline, CDR1 is KGHDR and CDR2 is SFDVKD. V lost 0 bases and J lost 2, with 16 bases in between. The CDR3 has 18 amino acids. Specimen: conventional T cells from blood. The chain combines TRBV24-1 with TRBJ2-1; D tentatively reads TRBD1 or TRBD2 (5 bases each). The sequence came from a female donor in good health. CDR3 bases: TGTGCCACCAGTGATTTGGGGGGACCTTCTGTCGCCTACAATGAGCAGTTCTTC. Protein sequence: CATSDLGGPSVAYNEQFF.